The rows below give T cell receptor beta chains drawn from one sample of a study of molecular identifiers for immune sequencing clone quantification. MiXCR, applied by TCRdb to the PCR reads, yields one record per CDR3 protein. Found here are around 480,000 distinct CDR3 sequences, roughly 26% of them singletons; the top ten hold 0.76%. Source material: naive CD8+ T cells from blood, with Jurkat cell RNA spiked in. These receptors were obtained from a human donor in good health. Some libraries in this study had Jurkat cell RNA spiked in. The CDR3 runs from the conserved cysteine through the conserved F or W. A D gene is named only where the DNA matches it firmly. The size entry is marked missing in some rows and otherwise reads once, few, many or a size class.

j_call | cdr3_length | d_call | v_call | clone_size | cdr3_nt | cdr3_aa
TRBJ1-1 | 17 | - | TRBV5-5 | many | TGTGCCAGCAGCTTGCGAGTGCCGGGAACCATGAACACTGAAGCTTTCTTT | CASSLRVPGTMNTEAFF
TRBJ2-2 | 15 | TRBD2 | TRBV29-1 | many | TGCAGCGTTGGGACTAGCAATTCGAACACCGGGGAGCTGTTTTTT | CSVGTSNSNTGELFF
TRBJ2-7 | 15 | - | TRBV7-2 | few | TGTGCCAGCAGCTTTTTCCGAGGCGGGGCCTACGAGCAGTACTTC | CASSFFRGGAYEQYF
TRBJ2-3 | 15 | - | TRBV6-2/TRBV6-3 | many | TGTGCCAGCAGTTCGCCGGCCCGCCTCACAGATACGCAGTATTTT | CASSSPARLTDTQYF
TRBJ2-7 | 16 | TRBD1 | TRBV27 | few | TGTGCCAGCAGTTTAGGTCTGTGGCAGGGGGCTCCCGAGCAGTACTTC | CASSLGLWQGAPEQYF
TRBJ1-5 | 16 | - | TRBV5-6 | once | TGCGTCAGCAGCTTACTTGGGGGCAGAGGCAATCAGCCCCAGCATTTT | CVSSLLGGRGNQPQHF
TRBJ1-2 | 14 | - | TRBV4-3 | - | TGCGCCAGCAGCCCGATGAGGGCTAACTATGGCTACACCTTC | CASSPMRANYGYTF
TRBJ1-2 | 15 | - | TRBV6-5 | - | TGTGCCAGCAGTTACTGGGACGGAGGACCCTATGGCTACGCCTTC | CASSYWDGGPYGYAF
TRBJ2-5 | 16 | TRBD1 | TRBV9 | few | TGTGCCAGCAGCTCACGGACAGGGGAGGACCAAGAGACCCAGTACTTC | CASSSRTGEDQETQYF
TRBJ1-1 | 14 | TRBD1 | TRBV25-1 | - | TGTGCCAGCAGCCAAACGGGGACAGACACTGAAGGTTTCTTT | CASSQTGTDTEGFF
TRBJ2-5 | 12 | - | TRBV14 | many | TGTGCCAGCAGCCAAGTTGCGGAGACCCAGTACTTC | CASSQVAETQYF
TRBJ1-6 | 14 | - | TRBV6-5 | few | TGTGCCAGCAGACCCGGGGCAGGCAATTCACCCCTCCACTTT | CASRPGAGNSPLHF
TRBJ2-7 | 12 | - | TRBV29-1 | - | TGCAGCGCCGTGACAGCCTCCTACGAGCAGTACTTC | CSAVTASYEQYF
TRBJ2-3 | 15 | TRBD2 | TRBV7-6 | few | TGTGCCAGCAGCAAATCAGCGGGGACCACAGATACGCAGTATTTT | CASSKSAGTTDTQYF
TRBJ2-3 | 16 | TRBD2 | TRBV6-2/TRBV6-3 | - | TGTGCCAGCAGTTGGGGTCTAGCGGGGCCCACAGATACGCAGTATTTT | CASSWGLAGPTDTQYF
TRBJ1-2 | 14 | - | TRBV11-2 | - | TGTGCCAGCAGCTTACGCAAGAGGAACTATGGCTACACCTTC | CASSLRKRNYGYTF
TRBJ2-7 | 12 | - | TRBV11-2 | many | TGTGCCAGCAGCTCCACAAACCAGGGGCAGTACTTC | CASSSTNQGQYF
TRBJ2-5 | 19 | - | TRBV7-9 | many | TGTGCCAGCAGCACCAGACTAGTTCGTCTCGATAACTACCAAGAGACCCAGTACTTC | CASSTRLVRLDNYQETQYF
TRBJ1-6 | 14 | TRBD1 | TRBV27 | few | TGTGCCAGCAGTTTGGGGACAGCCAATTCACCCCTCCACTTT | CASSLGTANSPLHF
TRBJ1-1 | 8 | - | TRBV29-1 | many | TGCAGCGTCCCTGAAGCTTTCTTT | CSVPEAFF
TRBJ2-1 | 14 | - | TRBV14 | few | TGTGCCAGCAGCAACACCCTCACGAGAGATGAGCAGTTCTTC | CASSNTLTRDEQFF
TRBJ1-2 | 14 | - | TRBV27 | - | TGTGCCAGCAGTGGTGACAGAAGTAACTATGGCTACACCTTC | CASSGDRSNYGYTF
TRBJ2-7 | 14 | - | TRBV2 | - | TGTGCCAGCAGTGATGTCGGGAGCTCCTACGAGCAGTACTTC | CASSDVGSSYEQYF
TRBJ1-4 | 11 | TRBD1 | TRBV12-5 | many | TGTGCTAGTGGTTCCCCAGGGGGACTGTTTTTT | CASGSPGGLFF
TRBJ2-2 | 16 | - | TRBV24-1 | - | TGTGCCACCAGTGACTATGCATACCCGAACACCGGGGAGCTGTTTTTT | CATSDYAYPNTGELFF
TRBJ2-3 | 14 | - | TRBV7-9 | many | TGTGCCAGCAGCTTGGACGGATACACAGATACGCAGTATTTT | CASSLDGYTDTQYF
TRBJ2-7 | 15 | TRBD2 | TRBV20-1 | many | TGCAGTGCTAGGTGGCCAGCGGGAGGAGGCTACGAGCAGTACTTC | CSARWPAGGGYEQYF
TRBJ2-5 | 17 | TRBD2 | TRBV5-4 | few | TGTGCCAGCAGCCTATCTAGCGGGGGGACTCGGGGAGAGACCCAGTACTTC | CASSLSSGGTRGETQYF
TRBJ2-7 | 16 | TRBD2 | TRBV27 | - | TGTGCCAGCAGTTTCTCGACTAGCGGGAGCCCTTACGAGCAGTACTTC | CASSFSTSGSPYEQYF
TRBJ1-4 | 16 | TRBD1 | TRBV7-9 | - | TGTGCCAGCAGCTTAGAACTGACAGGGGGCGATGAAAGACTGTTTTTT | CASSLELTGGDERLFF
TRBJ1-4 | 10 | - | TRBV27 | - | TGTGCCAGCAGGAGGGAAAAACTGTGTTTT | CASRREKLCF
TRBJ2-7 | 14 | - | TRBV7-2 | many | TGTGCCAGCAGCTTAGATACACCTATCTACGAGCAGTACTTC | CASSLDTPIYEQYF
TRBJ2-1 | 17 | TRBD1 | TRBV7-9 | - | TGTGCCAGCAGCACAGGAAGACAGGGGGTGCGATACAATGAGCAGTTCTTC | CASSTGRQGVRYNEQFF
TRBJ2-3 | 17 | - | TRBV11-2 | few | TGTGCCAGCAGCCCACGAACGGGGGGCCGGAACACAGATACGCAGTATTTT | CASSPRTGGRNTDTQYF
TRBJ1-5 | 15 | TRBD1 | TRBV28 | many | TGTGCCAGCAGCCCGGACAGGGGGGGCAATCAGCCCCAGCATTTT | CASSPDRGGNQPQHF
TRBJ1-2 | 14 | - | TRBV4-3 | - | TGCGCCAGCAGCCAAGCCCGGGCCGGCTATGGCTACACCTTC | CASSQARAGYGYTF
TRBJ1-1 | 13 | - | TRBV6-2/TRBV6-3 | few | TGTGCCAGCAGACGAGACGAGATTACTGAAGCTTTCTTT | CASRRDEITEAFF